The next 17 T cell receptor beta chains were all read from a single sample in a study of blood T cell repertoires in COVID-19. The method was immunoSEQ multiplex PCR; TCRdb's version includes in-frame clones alone and lacks a portion of them. The data contain approximately 230,000 clones, about 93% of them singletons. The material sequenced was PBMCs or T cells enriched from blood (not recorded which). These TCRs come from a woman aged 18-29 years who had recovered from COVID-19.

CDR3 region: CASSFRVPGTGSSPLHF. For the CDR3, the DNA is TGTGCCAGCAGCTTCCGGGTACCCGGGACAGGCTCTTCACCCCTCCACTTT. The chain combines TRBV11-3 with TRBJ1-6, with 8 bases lining up with TRBD1. Germline V gene lookup returns CDR1 SGHNT and CDR2 YENEEA. The junction had 13 bases not matched to a gene; V was cut back by 3 bases and J by 9 bases. The CDR3 contains 17 residues.

This chain links TRBV11-1 with TRBJ2-3, with D possibly being TRBD2 (5 bases). Germline V gives CDR1 SGHAT, CDR2 FQDESV (reference sequence). Trimming shortened V by 4 bases and J by 5 bases, and 16 bases separated the two germline ends. The CDR3 extends over 15 amino acids. The CDR3 is CASSYRGPAEDTQYF. DNA for the CDR3: TGTGCCAGCAGCTATAGAGGGCCCGCGGAAGATACGCAGTATTTT.

This chain links TRBV9 with TRBJ2-3; 9 positions match TRBD1. This CDR3 contains 16 residues. Germline trimming cut 4 bases from V and 1 base from J; bases unmatched to any gene: 7. From germline, CDR1 is SGDLS and CDR2 YYNGEE. The CDR3 spells CASSSGQGTRTDTQYF. DNA for the CDR3: TGTGCCAGCAGCTCTGGACAGGGGACACGCACAGATACGCAGTATTTT.

Only one count was recorded for this clone. For the CDR3, the DNA is TGTGCCAGCAGTGACACACTACGGACAGGGAACAATGAGCAGTTCTTC. Translated, it gives CASSDTLRTGNNEQFF. The chain links TRBV6-1 to TRBJ2-1; 8 nucleotides agree with TRBD1. The trim removed 3 bases at V and 5 bases at J, leaving 9 bases unmatched. CDR1 is MNHNS, CDR2 SASEGT, per germline. This CDR3 contains 16 residues.

The chain recombines TRBV15 with TRBJ1-1; D not certain. The CDR3 covers 14 residues. Germline CDR1 and CDR2: LNHNV and YYDKDF (reference sequence). V lost 5 bases and J 6 bases, leaving 16 bases between the germline ends. The CDR3 loop is CATSGSVEVAEAFF. Written as DNA, the CDR3 is TGTGCCACCAGCGGAAGTGTGGAGGTGGCTGAAGCTTTCTTT.

This clone was counted between two and nine times. V is TRBV4-2 and J is TRBJ1-1; D might be TRBD1 (5 bases). The CDR3 totals 16 residues. The germline CDR1 and CDR2 sequences are LGHNA and YNFKEQ. V was clipped by 4 bases and J by 4 bases, with 19 bases between them. The CDR3 nucleotides read TGTGCCAGCAGCCCCAACTCGGGTCAGGGTTTCACTGAAGCTTTCTTT. Translation gives CASSPNSGQGFTEAFF.

The rearrangement links TRBV25-1 to TRBJ2-5, with D perhaps matching TRBD1 (6 bases). The CDR3 extends over 15 amino acids. The V and J ends lost 3 bases and 3 bases respectively, with 14 bases between them. From germline, CDR1 is MGHDK and CDR2 SYGVNS. The CDR3 sequence: CASSETDSLKETQYF. The CDR3 bases are TGTGCCAGCAGTGAGACGGACAGTTTGAAAGAGACCCAGTACTTC.

This chain uses TRBV7-9 with TRBJ2-7; 9 bases match TRBD1. V shed 1 base, J shed 6 bases, and the junction held 4 bases outside the gene matches. The CDR3 spans 14 residues. The germline gives CDR1 SEHNR, CDR2 FQNEAQ (reference sequence). The chain's CDR3 is CASSLGGQGTEQYF. CDR3 sequence (DNA): TGTGCCAGCAGCTTAGGTGGACAGGGGACCGAGCAGTACTTC.

The chain couples TRBV4-1 to TRBJ1-4; D is unclear. Per the germline V gene, CDR1 is MGHRA and CDR2 is YSYEKL. The CDR3 consists of 16 residues. Trimming left V 4 bases short and J 1 base short, with 13 bases between. CDR3 DNA sequence: TGCGCCAGCAGCCCGAAGACACGGTTAACTAATGAAAAACTGTTTTTT. Its translation is CASSPKTRLTNEKLFF.

CDR3 nucleotide sequence: TGTGCCAGCAGCAAAGCGGGAGGGCCCTCCTACAATGAGCAGTTCTTC. It yields the protein CASSKAGGPSYNEQFF. The chain links TRBV5-6 to TRBJ2-1, with 10 positions matching TRBD2. Germline CDR1 is SGHDT and CDR2 is YYEEEE. J gave up 0 bases and V 4 bases, and 4 bases lay outside the gene matches. There are 16 residues in the CDR3.

This clone was picked up a small number of times. The rearrangement joins TRBV4-2 to TRBJ1-1, with TRBD1 matching 8 bases. Looked up from germline, CDR1 is LGHNA and CDR2 is YNFKEQ. V gave up 3 bases and J gave up 7 bases; unmatched junction bases: 7. This CDR3 is built from 14 residues. The CDR3 coding sequence is TGTGCCAGCAGCCAGTATCAGGGGGCCGGTGAAGCTTTCTTT. Amino acids: CASSQYQGAGEAFF.

The rearrangement joins TRBV5-1 to TRBJ2-2; 13 bases line up with TRBD2. Germline V gene data show CDR1 as SGHRS and CDR2 as YFSETQ. V dropped 4 bases and J dropped 4; count of bases not matched to a gene: 10. CDR3 size: 18 residues. The CDR3 DNA reads as TGCGCCAGCAGCCCTAGGACTAGCGGGAGAGGGAGCACCGGGGAGCTGTTTTTT. Translated: CASSPRTSGRGSTGELFF. The whole variable domain, filled in from reference TRBV5-1 and TRBJ2-2, reads KAGVTQTPRYLIKTRGQQVTLSCSPISGHRSVSWYQQTPGQGLQFLFEYFSETQRNKGNFPGRFSGRQFSNSRSEMNVSTLELGDSALYLCASSPRTSGRGSTGELFFGEGSRLTVL.

DNA of the CDR3: TGTGCCAGCAGTTTTTTCGGGGGAGTAATTCAGCCCCAGCATTTT. Translation: CASSFFGGVIQPQHF. This chain connects TRBV28 to TRBJ1-5, with D possibly being TRBD1 (5 bases). CDR1 MDHEN and CDR2 SYDVKM come from the germline V gene. CDR3 length: 15 residues. V was pared by 3 bases and J by 6 bases, with 15 bases between.

On this clone itself: The sample carries other DNA sequences with the same CDR3. The chain combines TRBV6-5 with TRBJ2-7, with D unresolved. The CDR3 consists of 14 residues. Trimming removed 0 bases at V and 2 bases at J, with 8 bases between. The germline CDR1 and CDR2 sequences are MNHEY and SVGAGI. CDR3 residues: CASSYSAGTYEQYF. CDR3 DNA sequence: TGTGCCAGCAGTTACTCGGCAGGAACCTACGAGCAGTACTTC.

The chain couples TRBV7-3 to TRBJ2-2; a possible D gene is TRBD1 (5 bases). Germline CDR1 and CDR2: SGHTA and FQGTGA. This CDR3 comprises 16 residues. V shed 7 bases and J shed 0 bases, with 15 bases lying between them. DNA of the CDR3: TGTGCCAGCATCCCAAGGGAACAGGCGAACACCGGGGAGCTGTTTTTT. Translation: CASIPREQANTGELFF.

The chain carries TRBV19 and TRBJ2-4; 7 bases are shared with TRBD1. V gave up 1 base and J gave up 6 bases; unmatched junction bases: 3. This CDR3 is built from 14 residues. CDR1 is LNHDA and CDR2 is SQIVND in the germline V gene (reference sequence). DNA of the CDR3: TGTGCCAGTAGTATAGGAGGGGGCGGAAACATTCAGTACTTC. It translates to CASSIGGGGNIQYF.

The gene calls are TRBV3-1 (or the pseudogene TRBV3-2) and TRBJ1-1; D is unclear. Germline CDR1 and CDR2: LGHDT and YNNKEL (reference sequence). The CDR3 has 14 residues. Trimming took off 1 base at V and 4 bases at J, with 10 bases between the two ends. The CDR3 region has the DNA TGTGCCAGCAGCCAAGGTCTTGAGATCACTGAAGCTTTCTTT. Protein product: CASSQGLEITEAFF.